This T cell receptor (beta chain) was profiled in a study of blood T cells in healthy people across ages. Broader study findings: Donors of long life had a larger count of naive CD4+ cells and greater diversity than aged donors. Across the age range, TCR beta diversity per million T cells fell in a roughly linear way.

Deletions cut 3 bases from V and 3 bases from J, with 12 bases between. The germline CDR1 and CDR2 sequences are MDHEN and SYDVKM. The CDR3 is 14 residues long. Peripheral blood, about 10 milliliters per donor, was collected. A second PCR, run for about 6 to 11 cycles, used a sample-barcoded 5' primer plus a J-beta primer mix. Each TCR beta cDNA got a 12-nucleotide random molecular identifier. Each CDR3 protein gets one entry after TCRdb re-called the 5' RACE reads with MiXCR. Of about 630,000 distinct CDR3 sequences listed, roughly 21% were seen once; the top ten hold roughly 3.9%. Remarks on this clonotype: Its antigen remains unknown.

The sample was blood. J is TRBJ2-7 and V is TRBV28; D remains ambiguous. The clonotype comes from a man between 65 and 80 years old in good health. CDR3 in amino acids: CASSLTTEHYEQYF. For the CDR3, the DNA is TGTGCCAGCAGTTTGACCACAGAACACTACGAGCAGTACTTC.